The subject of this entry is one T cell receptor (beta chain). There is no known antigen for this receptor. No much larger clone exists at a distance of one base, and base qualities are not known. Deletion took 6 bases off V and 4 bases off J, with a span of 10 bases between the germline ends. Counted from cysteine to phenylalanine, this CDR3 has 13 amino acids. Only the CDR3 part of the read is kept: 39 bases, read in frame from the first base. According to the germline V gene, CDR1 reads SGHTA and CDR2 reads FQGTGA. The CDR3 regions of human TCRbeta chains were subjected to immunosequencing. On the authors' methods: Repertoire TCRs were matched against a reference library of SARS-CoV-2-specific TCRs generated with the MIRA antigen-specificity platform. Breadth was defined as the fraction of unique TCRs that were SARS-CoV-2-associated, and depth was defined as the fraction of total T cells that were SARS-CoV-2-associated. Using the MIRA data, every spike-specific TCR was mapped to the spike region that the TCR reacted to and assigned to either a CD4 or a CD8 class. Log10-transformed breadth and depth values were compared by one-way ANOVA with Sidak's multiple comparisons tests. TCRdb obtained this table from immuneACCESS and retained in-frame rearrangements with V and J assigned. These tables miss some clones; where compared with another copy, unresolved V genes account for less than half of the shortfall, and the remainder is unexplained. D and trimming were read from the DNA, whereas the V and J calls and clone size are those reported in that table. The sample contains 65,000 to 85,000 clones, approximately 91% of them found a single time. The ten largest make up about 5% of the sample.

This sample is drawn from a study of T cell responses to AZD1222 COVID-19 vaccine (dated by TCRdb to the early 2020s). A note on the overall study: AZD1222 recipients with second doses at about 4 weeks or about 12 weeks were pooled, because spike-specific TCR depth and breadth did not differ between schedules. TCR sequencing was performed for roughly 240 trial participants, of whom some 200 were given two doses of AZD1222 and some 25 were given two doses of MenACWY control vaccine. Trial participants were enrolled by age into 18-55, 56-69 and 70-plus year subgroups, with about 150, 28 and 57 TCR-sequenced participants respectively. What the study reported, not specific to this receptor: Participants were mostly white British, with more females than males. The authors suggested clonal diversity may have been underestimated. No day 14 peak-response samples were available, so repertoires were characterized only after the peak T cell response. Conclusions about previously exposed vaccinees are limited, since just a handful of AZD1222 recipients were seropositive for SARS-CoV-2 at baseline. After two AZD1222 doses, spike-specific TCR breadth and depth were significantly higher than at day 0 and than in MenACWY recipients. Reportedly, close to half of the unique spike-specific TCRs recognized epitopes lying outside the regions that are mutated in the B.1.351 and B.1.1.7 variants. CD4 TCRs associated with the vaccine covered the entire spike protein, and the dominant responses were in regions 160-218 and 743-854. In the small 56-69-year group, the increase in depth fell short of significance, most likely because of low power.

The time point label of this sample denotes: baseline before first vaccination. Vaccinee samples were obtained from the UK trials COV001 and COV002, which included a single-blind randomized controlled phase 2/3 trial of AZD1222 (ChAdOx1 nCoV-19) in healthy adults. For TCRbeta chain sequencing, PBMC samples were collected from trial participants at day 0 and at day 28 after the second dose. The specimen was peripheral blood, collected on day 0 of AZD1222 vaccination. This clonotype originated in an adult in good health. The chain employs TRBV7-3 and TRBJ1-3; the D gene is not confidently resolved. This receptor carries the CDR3 CASSPSGGNTIYF. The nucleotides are TGTGCCAGCAGTCCGTCGGGAGGAAACACCATATATTTT.